These 19 T cell receptor beta chains originate from one sample sequenced in a study of early T cells in non-severe SARS-CoV-2 infection. TCRdb ran MiXCR on the 5' RACE reads and lists one entry per CDR3 protein. The table records 65,000 to 80,000 distinct CDR3 sequences, around 14% of them present only once. Sequences were obtained from whole blood. All receptors derive from an adult who was a healthcare worker with PCR-confirmed SARS-CoV-2 infection or an uninfected control (not recorded which).

This clonotype was recorded many times. The gene calls are TRBV4-1 and TRBJ1-1, with D maybe TRBD1 (6 bases). Germline lookup yields CDR1 MGHRA and CDR2 YSYEKL. The CDR3 sequence is 17 residues long. Trimming left V 2 bases short and J 0 bases short, with 16 bases between. The CDR3 loop reads CASSQPPKQGVNTEAFF. DNA of the CDR3: TGCGCCAGCAGCCAACCCCCGAAACAGGGAGTGAACACTGAAGCTTTCTTT.

The chain has TRBV7-3 and TRBJ2-1; perhaps TRBD2 as D (5 bases). V was shortened by 1 base and J by 4 bases, with 11 bases between the two germline ends. Per germline, CDR1 SGHTA and CDR2 FQGTGA. CDR3 length: 15 amino acids. DNA for the CDR3: TGTGCCAGCAGCTTAAACGTCGGGATATACAATGAGCAGTTCTTC. Translated, it gives CASSLNVGIYNEQFF.

The table lists this clonotype with a few counts. The rearrangement joins TRBV28 to TRBJ1-2; unclear D gene. This CDR3 contains 14 residues. From germline, CDR1 is MDHEN and CDR2 SYDVKM. The V end was cut by 2 bases, the J end by 7 bases, with 14 bases between. The CDR3 DNA reads as TGTGCCAGCAGTTTAAATTCAGGATTCCGTGGCTACACCTTC. Protein product: CASSLNSGFRGYTF.

This clonotype has a count of ten or more. This chain joins TRBV19 and TRBJ2-1; D remains ambiguous. Trimming took off 3 bases at V and 3 bases at J, with 12 bases between the two ends. The CDR3 contains 15 residues. Germline lookup yields CDR1 LNHDA and CDR2 SQIVND (reference sequence). Written as DNA, the CDR3 is TGTGCCAGTAGTATTTCGCGTGGGCTCTACAATGAGCAGTTCTTC. Its protein product is CASSISRGLYNEQFF. The variable domain in full, completed from reference TRBV19 and TRBJ2-1, reads DGGITQSPKYLFRKEGQNVTLSCEQNLNHDAMYWYRQDPGQGLRLIYYSQIVNDFQKGDIAEGYSVSREKKESFPLTVTSAQKNPTAFYLCASSISRGLYNEQFFGPGTRLTVL.

The sample holds many counts of this clonotype. J is TRBJ1-4 and V is TRBV5-1, with 11 bases identical to TRBD1. The CDR3 is made up of 14 amino acids. V lost 3 bases, J lost 7 bases, and 2 bases stayed unmatched. The germline V gene has CDR1 SGHRS and CDR2 YFSETQ. The CDR3 DNA is TGCGCCAGCAGCTCTGGGACAGGGGGTGAAAAACTGTTTTTT. It specifies CASSSGTGGEKLFF.

This clonotype was detected a few times. V gene TRBV7-3 combines with J gene TRBJ2-5; tentatively, D is TRBD2 (5 bases). This CDR3 has 14 residues. V was trimmed by 3 bases and J by 0 bases, leaving 8 bases between them. Per the germline V gene, CDR1 is SGHTA and CDR2 is FQGTGA. The CDR3 sequence: CASSLGGYQETQYF. Written as DNA, the CDR3 is TGTGCCAGCAGCTTGGGCGGGTACCAAGAGACCCAGTACTTC. The variable domain in full, completed from reference TRBV7-3 and TRBJ2-5, reads GAGVSQTPSNKVTEKGKYVELRCDPISGHTALYWYRQSLGQGPEFLIYFQGTGAADDSGLPNDRFFAVRPEGSVSTLKIQRTERGDSAVYLCASSLGGYQETQYFGPGTRLLVL.

This clonotype was found a few times. This sequence joins TRBV28 and TRBJ2-1; D not resolved. Trimming left V 2 bases short and J 0 bases short, with 8 bases between. The germline CDR1 and CDR2 sequences are MDHEN and SYDVKM. The CDR3 totals 15 residues. The CDR3 nucleotides read TGTGCCAGCAGTTTAGCTACGAGCTCCTACAATGAGCAGTTCTTC. Translated: CASSLATSSYNEQFF.

V usage is TRBV30 and J usage is TRBJ2-5, with D possibly being TRBD2 (6 bases). The CDR3 sequence is 16 residues long. V shed 0 bases and J shed 7 bases, with 21 bases lying between them. The germline gives CDR1 GTSNPN, CDR2 SVGIG (reference sequence). The CDR3 sequence: CAWSVSGSGGLGTQYF. The CDR3 DNA reads TGTGCCTGGAGTGTATCGGGTAGCGGAGGTCTGGGGACCCAGTACTTC. The entire variable domain, with the rest obtained from reference TRBV30 and TRBJ2-5, is as follows: SQTIHQWPATLVQPVGSPLSLECTVEGTSNPNLYWYRQAAGRGLQLLFYSVGIGQISSEVPQNLSASRPQDRQFILSSKKLLLSDSGFYLCAWSVSGSGGLGTQYFGPGTRLLVL.

This clonotype was counted between two and nine times. The rearrangement joins TRBV19 to TRBJ2-7; 7 bases map to TRBD2. Germline CDR1 reads LNHDA; CDR2 reads SQIVND (reference sequence). CDR3 length equals 15 residues. Trimming took 4 bases from V and 0 from J; bases not matched to a gene: 6. This chain's CDR3 is CASSTSSGSSYEQYF. CDR3 DNA: TGTGCCAGTAGTACCTCTAGCGGTAGCTCCTACGAGCAGTACTTC.

V gene TRBV12-3 or TRBV12-4 combines with J gene TRBJ1-2; D is possibly TRBD1 (6 bases). Between the trimmed V and J ends, which lost 2 bases and 8 bases, there was a span of 12 bases. The CDR3 runs to 13 residues. Written as DNA, the CDR3 is TGTGCCAGCAGTTTAAGACAGGAACTAGGCTACACCTTC. This gives the protein CASSLRQELGYTF.

The chain recombines TRBV27 with TRBJ2-1, with 8 bases fitting TRBD1. The CDR3 length is 15 residues. V was clipped by 6 bases and J by 9 bases; unmatched bases: 13. Germline V gene sequence: CDR1 MNHEY, CDR2 SMNVEV (reference sequence). The CDR3 reads CASRTGERNWGEQFF. Here the CDR3 DNA reads TGTGCCAGCAGGACAGGGGAACGCAATTGGGGTGAGCAGTTCTTC.

This clonotype has at least ten counts. The chain links TRBV20-1 to TRBJ1-1, with D hard to call. CDR1 is DFQATT and CDR2 is SNEGSKA in the germline V gene (reference sequence). The V and J ends lost 3 bases and 2 bases respectively, with 4 bases between them. This CDR3 contains 11 residues. For the CDR3, the DNA is TGCAGTGCTAGGGCCAACACTGAAGCTTTCTTT. Translation gives CSARANTEAFF.

This rearrangement joins TRBV5-1 to TRBJ2-3, with TRBD1 matching over 7 bases. Germline V lookup: CDR1 SGHRS, CDR2 YFSETQ. The CDR3 has 14 amino acids. V shed 0 bases, J shed 5 bases, and the junction held 3 bases outside the gene matches. The CDR3 protein is CASSLVPGGDTQYF. DNA of the CDR3: TGCGCCAGCAGCTTGGTGCCAGGGGGAGATACGCAGTATTTT.

The sample holds a few counts of this clonotype. This chain links TRBV6-6 with TRBJ1-2, with D perhaps matching TRBD1 (5 bases). The CDR3 extends over 14 amino acids. The germline V gene encodes CDR1 MNHNY and CDR2 SVGAGI (reference sequence). Trimming pared 5 bases from V and 7 bases from J, leaving 17 bases between. For the CDR3, the DNA is TGTGCCAGCAGTCAGACAGCTCAGTCCATTGGCTACACCTTC. The encoded protein is CASSQTAQSIGYTF.

The V gene is TRBV10-3, the J gene TRBJ2-7; 8 positions agree with TRBD1. V lost 0 bases to trimming and J lost 2 bases; unmatched junction nucleotides: 6. This CDR3 region has 16 residues. The germline CDR1 and CDR2 sequences are ENHRY and SYGVKD. The CDR3 region has the DNA TGTGCCATCAGTGAGTCCCGGGACAGGTTTACCTACGAGCAGTACTTC. Amino acids: CAISESRDRFTYEQYF.

The chain recombines TRBV6-1 with TRBJ2-3; possibly TRBD1 or TRBD2 for D (5 bases each). Germline V gene data show CDR1 as MNHNS and CDR2 as SASEGT. The CDR3 loop spans 16 amino acids. The V gene lost 2 bases and the J gene lost 0 bases, with 12 bases spanning the gap. The CDR3 loop reads CASSEWGTPSTDTQYF. The CDR3 bases are TGTGCCAGCAGTGAATGGGGGACCCCTAGCACAGATACGCAGTATTTT.

The CDR3 region has the DNA TGCAGCGTCGGACCAGTGGCAGGAACTGAAGCTTTCTTT. It translates to CSVGPVAGTEAFF. The V call is TRBV29-1, the J call TRBJ1-1; D is undetermined. V lost 6 bases, J lost 5 bases, and 16 bases lay in between. Germline assignment: CDR1 SQVTM and CDR2 ANQGSEA. This CDR3 spans 13 amino acids.

In this sample, this clonotype turned up a few times. The rearrangement joins TRBV15 to TRBJ2-5; TRBD1 agrees at 7 bases. V shed 0 bases, J shed 3 bases, and the junction held 1 base outside the gene matches. CDR1 is LNHNV, CDR2 YYDKDF, per germline (reference sequence). The CDR3 sequence is 14 residues long. The CDR3 here is CATSRDQGEETQYF. The CDR3 nucleotides are TGTGCCACCAGCAGAGACCAGGGGGAAGAGACCCAGTACTTC.

This clonotype was counted only a few times. The chain couples TRBV12-3 or TRBV12-4 to TRBJ2-3; 16 bases fit TRBD2. The V segment lost 5 bases and the J segment 3 bases; nucleotides outside the gene matches: 2. The CDR3 contains 16 residues. Written as DNA, the CDR3 is TGTGCCAGCAGTGCGGGACTAGCGGGGGGGACAGATACGCAGTATTTT. Its protein product is CASSAGLAGGTDTQYF.